The 22 T cell receptor beta chains below were found in one sample sequenced in a study of a mutant IDH1 vaccine in newly diagnosed glioma. Sequenced by immunoSEQ multiplex PCR; TCRdb stores in-frame clones only, minus some. The repertoire holds about 58,000 clones, with around 80% as singletons. No cognate antigen is known for these TCRs. Time point defined: week 5, during vaccination. Doses comprised 300 ug of mutant IDH1 20-mer peptide each, plus topical imiquimod. This sample comprised PBMCs, obtained from a glioma patient whose treatment included an IDH1 peptide vaccine. The source is a woman between 45 and 60 years old with glioma.

The chain joins TRBV4-1 to TRBJ2-7; 10 nucleotides match TRBD1. The length of the CDR3 is 15 residues. J gave up 6 bases and V 0 bases, and 5 bases lay outside the gene matches. CDR1 MGHRA and CDR2 YSYEKL come from the germline V gene. The chain's CDR3 is CASSQDPGTGVEQYF. In nucleotides, the CDR3 is TGCGCCAGCAGCCAAGATCCCGGGACAGGGGTCGAGCAGTACTTC.

J is TRBJ1-5 and V is TRBV18; no clear D. This CDR3 is 16 amino acids long. With 2 bases removed from V and 0 bases from J, the gap between germline ends came to 11 bases. Germline assignment: CDR1 KGHSH and CDR2 LQKENI. The CDR3 coding sequence is TGTGCCAGCTCACCAACTGGCAGTCTTAGCAATCAGCCCCAGCATTTT. This encodes CASSPTGSLSNQPQHF.

Turning to this clone: At one end, the junction sequence differs from germline, possibly due to a read error. The V call is TRBV7-7, the J call TRBJ2-5, with D perhaps being TRBD1 or TRBD2 (5 bases each). Germline-derived CDR1 and CDR2 are SSHAT and FNYEAQ (reference sequence). The CDR3 covers 14 residues. This CDR3 reads CASSARTGPETQYF. CDR3 sequence (DNA): TGTGCTAGCAGCGCACGTACGGGGCCGGAGACCCAGTACTTC.

The V gene is TRBV7-9, the J gene TRBJ1-1; TRBD1 might be the D (6 bases). This CDR3 contains 12 residues. Germline V gene lookup returns CDR1 SEHNR and CDR2 FQNEAQ (reference sequence). Trimming took off 5 bases at V and 9 bases at J, with 13 bases between the two ends. The CDR3 reads CASSLEDSKAFF. The CDR3 DNA follows: TGTGCCAGCAGCCTCGAGGACAGTAAAGCTTTCTTT.

The chain carries TRBV15 and TRBJ1-5, with D hard to call. The CDR3 consists of 15 residues. V was clipped by 3 bases and J by 0 bases, with 9 bases between them. Germline lookup yields CDR1 LNHNV and CDR2 YYDKDF (reference sequence). The CDR3 loop reads CATSRVRYSNQPQHF. DNA for the CDR3: TGTGCCACCAGCAGGGTTAGGTATAGCAATCAGCCCCAGCATTTT.

This chain links TRBV2 with TRBJ2-3, with D perhaps matching TRBD1 (6 bases). This CDR3 has 16 amino acids. Germline V gives CDR1 SNHLY, CDR2 FYNNEI. Trimming shortened V by 8 bases and J by 2 bases, and 20 bases separated the two germline ends. CDR3: CASAPRGYRNTDTQYF. As DNA, the CDR3 is TGTGCCAGCGCGCCGAGGGGGTACAGAAACACAGATACGCAGTATTTT.

This clone appeared once. The CDR3 protein is CASGRRTSNTEAFF. CDR3 nucleotides: TGTGCCAGCGGTCGACGGACGTCGAACACTGAAGCTTTCTTT. This rearrangement joins TRBV2 to TRBJ1-1; no firm D call. The CDR3 sequence is 14 residues long. Per the germline V gene, CDR1 is SNHLY and CDR2 is FYNNEI. Trimming took 8 bases from V and 1 from J, leaving 14 bases between them. Variable domain in full (rest from reference TRBV2 and TRBJ1-1): EPEVTQTPSHQVTQMGQEVILRCVPISNHLYFYWYRQILGQKVEFLVSFYNNEISEKSEIFDDQFSVERPDGSNFTLKIRSTKLEDSAMYFCASGRRTSNTEAFFGQGTRLTVV.

This clone was seen only a few times. V and J are TRBV2 and TRBJ2-1; unclear D gene. The CDR3 extends over 15 amino acids. Deletions cut 2 bases from V and 3 bases from J, with 11 bases between. Germline loops: CDR1 SNHLY, CDR2 FYNNEI. CDR3 loop: CASSELSSDYNEQFF. In DNA, the CDR3 is TGTGCCAGCAGTGAACTGTCCAGTGACTACAATGAGCAGTTCTTC.

The chain recombines TRBV6-1 with TRBJ1-5; a weak D match, TRBD1 (5 bases). The V and J ends lost 3 bases and 4 bases respectively, with 13 bases between them. The CDR3 totals 15 residues. Germline CDR1 and CDR2: MNHNS and SASEGT. In DNA, the CDR3 is TGTGCCAGCAGTGATTTGGACACCTTAAATCAGCCCCAGCATTTT. Translating it yields CASSDLDTLNQPQHF.

This sequence joins TRBV7-2 and TRBJ1-3; D gene unclear. CDR1 is SGHTA and CDR2 is FQGNSA in the germline V gene. The CDR3 consists of 14 residues. V was cut by 6 bases and J by 4 bases, with 13 bases left in between. CDR3 sequence (DNA): TGTGCCAGCAGTCCAACTGGGTGGGGAAACACCATATATTTT. Residues: CASSPTGWGNTIYF.

The chain employs TRBV30 and TRBJ1-2; no firm D call. The germline gives CDR1 GTSNPN, CDR2 SVGIG (reference sequence). There are 15 residues in the CDR3. V was shortened by 0 bases and J by 2 bases, with 13 bases between the two germline ends. In DNA, the CDR3 is TGTGCCTGGAGTGTAAGGTTAAGGCAGAACTATGGCTACACCTTC. Its protein product is CAWSVRLRQNYGYTF. Looking up the rest from reference TRBV30 and TRBJ1-2 gives the full variable domain: SQTIHQWPATLVQPVGSPLSLECTVEGTSNPNLYWYRQAAGRGLQLLFYSVGIGQISSEVPQNLSASRPQDRQFILSSKKLLLSDSGFYLCAWSVRLRQNYGYTFGSGTRLTVV.

The chain uses TRBV6-5 and TRBJ1-1; TRBD1 agrees at 7 bases. Germline CDR1 reads MNHEY; CDR2 reads SVGAGI. This CDR3 comprises 15 residues. J lost 1 base, V lost 4 bases, and 6 bases had no gene match. For the CDR3, the DNA is TGTGCCAGCAGTTTCGCCGGGACAGCGAACACTGAAGCTTTCTTT. Protein: CASSFAGTANTEAFF.

The chain couples TRBV29-1 to TRBJ1-6, with D possibly being TRBD1 (5 bases). CDR3 size: 13 residues. The V gene's germline CDR1 is SQVTM and CDR2 ANQGSEA. V dropped 4 bases and J dropped 10 bases, with 14 bases sitting between them. DNA for the CDR3: TGCAGCGTTGCCCAGGGTCGACGGTCACCCCTCCACTTT. Its protein product is CSVAQGRRSPLHF.

The rearrangement links TRBV21-1 to TRBJ2-5; the table calls TRBD2, which could not be checked here. TRBV21-1 is described as a pseudogene. This CDR3 is built from 14 residues. CDR3 sequence reads: CASSKVGPRETQYF. DNA for the CDR3: TGTGCCAGCAGCAAAGTCGGTCCGAGGGAGACCCAGTACTTC.

In this sample, this clone turned up once. V usage is TRBV7-9 and J usage is TRBJ2-7; D call uncertain. CDR3 length: 15 amino acids. Germline assignment: CDR1 SEHNR and CDR2 FQNEAQ (reference sequence). Trimming removed 1 base at V and 5 bases at J, with 15 bases between. Here the CDR3 DNA reads TGTGCCAGCAGCTTAGGGGCCGGCCTATGGGACGAGCAGTACTTC. This sequence encodes CASSLGAGLWDEQYF.

The gene calls are TRBV18 and TRBJ2-3; 11 bases align to TRBD2. The CDR3 extends over 15 amino acids. Per germline, CDR1 KGHSH and CDR2 LQKENI. V lost 6 bases to trimming and J lost 0 bases; unmatched junction nucleotides: 2. The CDR3 sequence: CASSLAGGSTDTQYF. CDR3 in DNA: TGTGCCAGCTCCCTAGCGGGGGGTAGCACAGATACGCAGTATTTT.

This clone showed up just once. V is TRBV25-1 and J is TRBJ1-3; 8 nucleotides line up with TRBD1. The germline gives CDR1 MGHDK, CDR2 SYGVNS. The V segment lost 0 bases and the J segment 4 bases; nucleotides outside the gene matches: 5. This CDR3 contains 16 residues. CDR3 sequence (DNA): TGTGCCAGCAGTGAATACGACGGACAGGGAGGAAACACCATATATTTT. Residues: CASSEYDGQGGNTIYF.

The chain is built from TRBV29-1 and TRBJ1-2, with D perhaps matching TRBD1 (6 bases). Between the trimmed V and J ends, which lost 6 bases and 0 bases, there was a span of 14 bases. Germline V lookup: CDR1 SQVTM, CDR2 ANQGSEA. The CDR3 is 14 residues long. The CDR3, as DNA: TGCAGCGTGGGGGATCAGGGGACTAACTATGGCTACACCTTC. Protein: CSVGDQGTNYGYTF.

This clone was observed once. The gene calls are TRBV7-2 and TRBJ1-2; D unclear. V lost 2 bases and J 7 bases, leaving 11 bases between the germline ends. This CDR3 comprises 13 residues. In germline, CDR1 is SGHTA, CDR2 FQGNSA. The CDR3 loop is CASSLPLRTGYTF. DNA of the CDR3: TGTGCCAGCAGCTTACCCCTAAGAACTGGCTACACCTTC.

This clone is labeled medium-sized. The chain is built from TRBV9 and TRBJ2-2, with 7 bases fitting TRBD2. The CDR3 extends over 16 amino acids. The germline V gene encodes CDR1 SGDLS and CDR2 YYNGEE. J lost 4 bases, V lost 4 bases, and 10 bases had no gene match. The CDR3 is CASSFSRWEGTGELFF. In DNA form, the CDR3 reads TGTGCCAGCAGCTTCTCCAGGTGGGAGGGCACCGGGGAGCTGTTTTTT. The full variable domain, rest sourced from reference TRBV9 and TRBJ2-2, is DSGVTQTPKHLITATGQRVTLRCSPRSGDLSVYWYQQSLDQGLQFLIQYYNGEERAKGNILERFSAQQFPDLHSELNLSSLELGDSALYFCASSFSRWEGTGELFFGEGSRLTVL.

The rearrangement joins TRBV9 to TRBJ2-3; D is unclear. CDR1 and CDR2 from the germline V gene are SGDLS and YYNGEE. The CDR3 runs 14 residues. V was clipped by 2 bases and J by 2 bases, with 9 bases between them. CDR3 residues: CASSVWVVTDTQYF. In DNA form, the CDR3 reads TGTGCCAGCAGCGTTTGGGTCGTCACAGATACGCAGTATTTT.

The rearrangement uses TRBV9 and TRBJ1-3; no firm D call. The CDR3 totals 14 residues. Germline values: CDR1 SGDLS, CDR2 YYNGEE. Between the trimmed V and J ends, which lost 0 bases and 2 bases, there was a span of 6 bases. The CDR3 reads CASSVAGAGNTIYF. The CDR3 DNA follows: TGTGCCAGCAGCGTAGCCGGGGCTGGAAACACCATATATTTT.